The following is a T cell receptor (beta chain) sequence with its context. Its antigen is not identified. The record originates from a study of shared clonotypes between healthy human individuals. Overall study: Three plates each covered CD4 naive and memory; CD8 naive two, CD8 memory one. Regarding the study as a whole: Only blood samples were collected, and tissue repertoires likely differ.

A CD45RA+ naive subset and a CD45RA-negative memory subset were split from CD4+ cells. The CDR3 sequence is 13 residues long. Trimming removed 8 bases from V and 2 bases from J, with 15 bases in between. Germline lookup yields CDR1 GTSNPN and CDR2 SVGIG (reference sequence). It was across several immunoSEQ plates that each subset's genomic DNA was evenly split. Here immunoSEQ multiplex PCR was the method, and the copy in TCRdb shows in-frame clones only, minus some. The data show hundreds of thousands of clones, 55% to 75% seen once. This sequence joins TRBV30 and TRBJ2-5; no clear D. The TCR comes from a woman younger than 45 in good health. The sequenced material came from memory CD4+ T cells sorted from blood. Documented subset: CD45RA-negative fraction. The CDR3 sequence is CAGAPRQQETQYF. DNA of the CDR3: TGTGCCGGAGCCCCGAGACAACAAGAGACCCAGTACTTC.